Below are 15 T cell receptor beta chains sequenced from a single sample in a study of regulatory T cells in long-lasting Graves disease. Investigators prepared the TCR beta libraries by applying iRepertoire HTBI primers and Arm-PCR of CDR3 regions. TCRdb re-derived calls from the multiplex PCR reads in MiXCR, one entry per CDR3 protein. The sample lists about 300,000 distinct CDR3 sequences; over 15% were seen once. This sample's time point: newly diagnosed GD, antithyroid drugs for less than 3 months. The TCR library was made from RNA that had been extracted from PBMCs in TRIzol. This material consisted of peripheral blood mononuclear cells (PBMCs), taken at new diagnosis, from a patient treated with antithyroid drugs. These receptors were collected from a female donor with Graves disease.

In its sample, this clonotype was seen many times. The J gene is TRBJ2-2, the V gene TRBV7-9; D is undetermined. The CDR3 has 14 residues. V was shortened by 10 bases and J by 5 bases, with 17 bases between the two germline ends. CDR1 and CDR2 from the germline V gene are SEHNR and FQNEAQ (reference sequence). CDR3 sequence (DNA): TGTGCCACCCCAGGAGTTATCGTTACCGGGGAGCTGTTTTTT. Its protein is CATPGVIVTGELFF. The full variable domain, rest sourced from reference TRBV7-9 and TRBJ2-2, is DTGVSQNPRHKITKRGQNVTFRCDPISEHNRLYWYRQTLGQGPEFLTYFQNEAQLEKSRLLSDRFSAERPKGSFSTLEIQRTEQGDSAMYLCATPGVIVTGELFFGEGSRLTVL.

The V call is TRBV6-1, the J call TRBJ1-1, with 7 bases identical to TRBD1. V was clipped by 8 bases and J by 5 bases; unmatched bases: 8. The CDR3 extends over 13 amino acids. CDR1 and CDR2 (germline): MNHNS, SASEGT. The CDR3 nucleotides are TGTGCCAGCTGTCACAGGGGAAAGACTGAAGCTTTCTTT. Its translation is CASCHRGKTEAFF.

In this sample, this clonotype turned up many times. CDR3 coding DNA: TGCAGTGCTAGAGAGTATGAGAGCTCCTACAATGAGCAGTTCTTC. Its translation is CSAREYESSYNEQFF. The V call is TRBV20-1, the J call TRBJ2-1; D not resolved. V gave up 0 bases and J gave up 0 bases, with 9 bases separating them. The CDR3 contains 15 residues. CDR1 is DFQATT, CDR2 SNEGSKA, per germline (reference sequence).

This clonotype has at least ten counts. The V gene is TRBV19, the J gene TRBJ2-7; the match to TRBD1 covers 9 bases. J was trimmed by 0 bases and V by 5 bases; bases with no gene match: 8. Germline loops: CDR1 LNHDA, CDR2 SQIVND (reference sequence). The CDR3 contains 16 residues. CDR3 bases: TGTGCCAGTAGTGACGGGACAGGGAAAATCTCCTACGAGCAGTACTTC. This sequence encodes CASSDGTGKISYEQYF.

This clonotype was seen repeatedly, ten times or more. The rearrangement links TRBV3-1 to TRBJ2-7, with TRBD2 matching over 11 bases. CDR3 length: 15 residues. Germline lookup yields CDR1 LGHDT and CDR2 YNNKEL (reference sequence). V shed 1 base and J 4 bases; nucleotides not matched to a gene: 3. CDR3 loop: CASSQGTSGRYEQYF. The DNA of the CDR3 is TGTGCCAGCAGCCAAGGGACTAGCGGGCGTTACGAGCAGTACTTC.

This clonotype was recorded many times. V gene TRBV28 combines with J gene TRBJ1-5; D gene ambiguous. V lost 4 bases to trimming and J lost 5 bases, with 6 bases between them. This CDR3 is 12 amino acids long. The germline gives CDR1 MDHEN, CDR2 SYDVKM. The CDR3 spells CASSWGDQPQHF. CDR3 DNA: TGTGCCAGCAGTTGGGGTGATCAGCCCCAGCATTTT.

The sample holds many counts of this clonotype. For the CDR3, the DNA is TGTGCCAGCAGCTTAGATGGTCAGGACAGGGTCCACGAGCAGTACTTC. It codes for CASSLDGQDRVHEQYF. This chain uses TRBV11-2 with TRBJ2-7; 8 bases map to TRBD1. The trim removed 0 bases at V and 5 bases at J, leaving 9 bases unmatched. The CDR3 spans 16 residues. The germline V gene has CDR1 SGHAT and CDR2 FQNNGV.

This clonotype was detected many times. The DNA for the CDR3 is TGTGCCACTAGGAGAGGGGCTGGGAACACTGAAGCTTTCTTT. Its translation is CATRRGAGNTEAFF. V usage is TRBV12-3 or TRBV12-4 and J usage is TRBJ1-1, with a weak D call TRBD1 (5 bases). The CDR3 runs to 14 residues. V was cut by 10 bases and J by 1 base, with 16 bases left in between.

This chain joins TRBV28 and TRBJ2-2; 12 nucleotides align to TRBD2. V shed 8 bases, J shed 4 bases, and the junction held 2 bases outside the gene matches. Germline V lookup: CDR1 MDHEN, CDR2 SYDVKM. The CDR3 loop spans 14 amino acids. CDR3 loop: CASSTSGSTGELFF. CDR3 bases: TGTGCCAGCTCGACTAGCGGGAGCACCGGGGAGCTGTTTTTT.

This clonotype appeared many times. This chain connects TRBV2 to TRBJ1-1; D perhaps matches TRBD1 (5 bases). V was cut by 5 bases and J by 1 base, with 5 bases left in between. This CDR3 is 12 amino acids long. Germline V gene data show CDR1 as SNHLY and CDR2 as FYNNEI. Here the CDR3 reads CASSQGNTEAFF. CDR3 in DNA: TGTGCCAGCAGTCAGGGGAACACTGAAGCTTTCTTT.

This clonotype showed up many times. V is TRBV20-1 and J is TRBJ1-2; 8 bases align to TRBD1. The CDR3 totals 12 residues. Germline CDR1 reads DFQATT; CDR2 reads SNEGSKA (reference sequence). CDR3 sequence (DNA): TGCAGGATTGGACAGGGAGACTATGGCTACACCTTC. Residues: CRIGQGDYGYTF.

The table lists this clonotype with many counts. The chain employs TRBV5-8 and TRBJ1-5, with a tentative D call TRBD1 (5 bases). Trimming shortened V by 2 bases and J by 4 bases, and 13 bases separated the two germline ends. CDR1 is SGHTS and CDR2 is YDEGEE in the germline V gene. The length of the CDR3 is 15 residues. CDR3 amino acids: CASSFGNRGNQPQHF. The CDR3 DNA is TGTGCCAGCAGCTTCGGGAATAGGGGTAATCAGCCCCAGCATTTT.

This clonotype was observed many times. The rearrangement uses TRBV2 and TRBJ1-4; D is ambiguous. V dropped 7 bases and J dropped 7 bases, with 13 bases sitting between them. The CDR3 extends over 13 amino acids. Germline values: CDR1 SNHLY, CDR2 FYNNEI. The CDR3 bases are TGTGCCAGCAACCTCATCGAGAGTGAAAAACTGTTTTTT. Translated: CASNLIESEKLFF.

This clonotype showed up many times. The genes are TRBV5-1 and TRBJ1-6; a possible D gene is TRBD1 (5 bases). Germline V lookup: CDR1 SGHRS, CDR2 YFSETQ. V was pared by 4 bases and J by 8 bases, with 16 bases between. CDR3 length equals 15 residues. The CDR3 nucleotides are TGCGCCAGCAGCCAAGGACTCGGGGGGGATTCACCCCTCCACTTT. This codes for CASSQGLGGDSPLHF.

This clonotype came up many times. The chain uses TRBV7-9 and TRBJ2-3; D is undetermined. With 5 bases removed from V and 1 base from J, the gap between germline ends came to 10 bases. The germline CDR1 and CDR2 sequences are SEHNR and FQNEAQ (reference sequence). This CDR3 has 14 residues. The CDR3 protein is CASSHGFGTDTQYF. The CDR3 nucleotides are TGTGCCAGCAGCCATGGGTTTGGCACAGATACGCAGTATTTT.